Here is one T cell receptor beta chain with its context. The target antigen is unknown. The entry originates in a study of OX40 agonist ivuxolimab in advanced cancers. Method: immunoSEQ multiplex PCR; TCRdb's copy keeps in-frame clones and lacks some. The sample holds roughly 56,000 clones; over 75% are singletons and the top ten take about 1.6%. Overall study results and limits: The authors also found low normalized T-cell clonal expansion in some nonresponders.

V was pared by 5 bases and J by 0 bases, with 11 bases between. The germline V gene has CDR1 SEHNR and CDR2 FQNEAQ (reference sequence). CDR3 length: 15 residues. This material consisted of CD4+ or CD8+ T cells sorted from blood, taken in a trial of the OX40 agonist ivuxolimab. V gene TRBV7-9 combines with J gene TRBJ2-1, with unresolved D. The sequence derives from an adult with an advanced solid tumor such as melanoma, head and neck, liver or kidney cancer. In DNA, the CDR3 is TGTGCCAGCAGCCAGACGGGTATCTCCTACAATGAGCAGTTCTTC. Its protein product is CASSQTGISYNEQFF.